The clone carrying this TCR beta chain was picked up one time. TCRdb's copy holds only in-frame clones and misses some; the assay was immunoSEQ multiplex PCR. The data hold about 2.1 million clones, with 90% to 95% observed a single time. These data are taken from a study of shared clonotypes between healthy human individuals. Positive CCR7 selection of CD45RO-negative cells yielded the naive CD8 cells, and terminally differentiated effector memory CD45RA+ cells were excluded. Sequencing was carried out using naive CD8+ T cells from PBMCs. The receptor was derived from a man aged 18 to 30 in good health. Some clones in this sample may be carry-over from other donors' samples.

CDR3 residues: CASSPREGGEQYF. CDR3 bases: TGTGCCAGCAGCCCGAGGGAGGGCGGGGAGCAGTACTTC. The rearrangement uses TRBV7-9 and TRBJ2-7, with TRBD2 identical over 7 bases. CDR1 is SEHNR and CDR2 is FQNEAQ in the germline V gene (reference sequence). This CDR3 has 13 amino acids. Trimming cost V 5 bases and J 7 bases; bases outside gene matches: 8. The variable domain in full, completed from reference TRBV7-9 and TRBJ2-7, reads DTGVSQNPRHKITKRGQNVTFRCDPISEHNRLYWYRQTLGQGPEFLTYFQNEAQLEKSRLLSDRFSAERPKGSFSTLEIQRTEQGDSAMYLCASSPREGGEQYFGPGTRLTVT.